A single sample gave rise to the 17 T cell receptor beta chains below, sequenced in a study of shared clonotypes between healthy human individuals (dated by TCRdb to between 2020 and 2021). Library preparation employed the immunoSEQ multiplex PCR assay. In TCRdb, the immuneACCESS table is reduced to in-frame sequences with V and J assigned. These tables do not hold every clone; where another copy was compared, an unresolved V gene accounts for under half, and the others remain unexplained. In this sample the table shows 1.4 million to 1.5 million clones, more than 95% of which occur a single time. The top ten clonotypes cover over 1% of the sample. Material for sequencing was naive CD4+ T cells sorted from blood. This specimen's cell subset or site label, per the study, means: CD45RA+ positively selected. The receptors originated from a man aged 25-40 years in good health.

This rearrangement joins TRBV28 to TRBJ1-2, with 10 positions matching TRBD1. After removal of 6 bases from V and 7 bases from J, the junction contained 5 bases not matched to a gene. CDR3 length: 13 amino acids. Germline V gene data show CDR1 as MDHEN and CDR2 as SYDVKM. CDR3 amino acids: CASRTTGGPGYTF. In DNA form, the CDR3 reads TGTGCCAGCAGAACGACAGGGGGCCCTGGCTACACCTTC.

The J gene is TRBJ2-6, the V gene TRBV6-1, with 10 nucleotides matching TRBD1. The CDR3 loop spans 17 amino acids. Germline lookup yields CDR1 MNHNS and CDR2 SASEGT. The J segment lost 2 bases and the V segment lost 3 bases, leaving 4 bases of the junction unmatched. This chain's CDR3 is CASSEGGTGAGANVLTF. The CDR3 DNA sequence: TGTGCCAGCAGTGAGGGAGGGACAGGGGCTGGGGCCAACGTCCTGACTTTC.

The rearrangement uses TRBV6-1 and TRBJ2-2; perhaps TRBD1 as D (5 bases). V lost 7 bases and J lost 4, with 13 bases in between. This CDR3 spans 14 amino acids. Germline values: CDR1 MNHNS, CDR2 SASEGT. The CDR3 protein is CASMDTKFTGELFF. In DNA form, the CDR3 reads TGTGCCAGCATGGACACCAAATTCACCGGGGAGCTGTTTTTT.

The chain links TRBV7-9 to TRBJ2-7, with 7 bases fitting TRBD1. The germline V gene has CDR1 SEHNR and CDR2 FQNEAQ (reference sequence). CDR3 size: 15 residues. V lost 4 bases to trimming and J lost 0 bases; unmatched junction nucleotides: 6. CDR3: CASSSTGIISYEQYF. Written as DNA, the CDR3 is TGTGCCAGCAGCTCGACAGGGATTATCTCCTACGAGCAGTACTTC.

A word on this clone: The sample holds other DNA sequences that translate to the same CDR3. This rearrangement joins TRBV2 to TRBJ2-2, with a tentative D call TRBD2 (6 bases). With 8 bases removed from V and 3 bases from J, the gap between germline ends came to 7 bases. Germline CDR1 reads SNHLY; CDR2 reads FYNNEI. This CDR3 has 12 residues. The CDR3 sequence: CASSSDTGELFF. DNA for the CDR3: TGTGCCAGCTCTAGCGACACCGGGGAGCTGTTTTTT.

V is TRBV11-2 and J is TRBJ1-1, with a weak D call TRBD1 (6 bases). With 4 bases removed from V and 6 bases from J, the gap between germline ends came to 9 bases. Germline CDR1 reads SGHAT; CDR2 reads FQNNGV. The CDR3 extends over 12 amino acids. CDR3 DNA sequence: TGTGCCAGCAGCTACGGGGGCTCTGAAGCTTTCTTT. This gives the protein CASSYGGSEAFF.

The J gene is TRBJ1-5, the V gene TRBV18, with D possibly being TRBD1 (5 bases). V was shortened by 0 bases and J by 6 bases, with 15 bases between the two germline ends. Germline V gene sequence: CDR1 KGHSH, CDR2 LQKENI. CDR3 length equals 16 residues. The CDR3 region is CASSPPGGIPFQPQHF. CDR3 bases: TGTGCCAGCTCACCACCGGGGGGTATTCCCTTTCAGCCCCAGCATTTT.

The J gene is TRBJ2-6, the V gene TRBV7-2; a weak D match, TRBD1 (6 bases). Trimming removed 7 bases at V and 4 bases at J, with 17 bases between. This CDR3 comprises 16 residues. Germline CDR1 reads SGHTA; CDR2 reads FQGNSA. CDR3 in DNA: TGTGCCAGCACAACAGGGTTTCGAGCCGGGGCCAACGTCCTGACTTTC. Translated: CASTTGFRAGANVLTF.

V gene TRBV9 combines with J gene TRBJ2-3, with TRBD2 identical over 9 bases. CDR3 size: 16 residues. Trimming took 0 bases from V and 2 from J; bases not matched to a gene: 4. Germline CDR1 and CDR2: SGDLS and YYNGEE. As DNA, the CDR3 is TGTGCCAGCAGCGTAGAAACTAGCGGGCACACAGATACGCAGTATTTT. As protein: CASSVETSGHTDTQYF.

The chain uses TRBV6-5 and TRBJ2-1, with 8 positions matching TRBD2. The CDR3 totals 14 residues. From germline, CDR1 is MNHEY and CDR2 SVGAGI. V shed 8 bases and J 3 bases; nucleotides not matched to a gene: 6. The CDR3, as DNA: TGTGCCAGCGGCCGACTAGCGTTCTACAATGAGCAGTTCTTC. Translated, it gives CASGRLAFYNEQFF.

Worth noting for this clone: The sample has other DNA sequences that encode this CDR3 too. The CDR3 sequence: CSARTGEKLFF. The CDR3 bases are TGCAGTGCTCGGACAGGTGAAAAACTGTTTTTT. This chain joins TRBV20-1 and TRBJ1-4, with 7 bases identical to TRBD1. The CDR3 covers 11 residues. V lost 5 bases to trimming and J lost 7 bases; unmatched junction nucleotides: 1. Per germline, CDR1 DFQATT and CDR2 SNEGSKA (reference sequence).

CDR3 residues: CASSDPGEANYGYTF. The DNA for the CDR3 is TGTGCCAGCAGTGACCCCGGAGAGGCTAACTATGGCTACACCTTC. The V gene is TRBV2, the J gene TRBJ1-2; D is unresolved. There are 15 residues in the CDR3. The germline CDR1 and CDR2 sequences are SNHLY and FYNNEI. Trimming pared 3 bases from V and 0 bases from J, leaving 11 bases between.

The chain has TRBV29-1 and TRBJ2-1; D perhaps matches TRBD2 (5 bases). Germline CDR1 reads SQVTM; CDR2 reads ANQGSEA. V shed 0 bases and J shed 6 bases, with 15 bases lying between them. The length of the CDR3 is 15 residues. The CDR3 nucleotides are TGCAGCGTTGAAGATGTGGGTAGCCGGGGCAATGAGCAGTTCTTC. It yields the protein CSVEDVGSRGNEQFF.

The V and J genes are TRBV13 and TRBJ2-1, with 13 bases identical to TRBD2. The germline V gene encodes CDR1 PRHDT and CDR2 FYEKMQ (reference sequence). The CDR3 sequence is 18 residues long. The ends lost 5 bases at V and 0 bases at J; junction bases unmatched: 7. CDR3 residues: CASSTLAGGLSSYNEQFF. CDR3 coding DNA: TGTGCCAGCAGCACACTAGCGGGAGGGCTGAGCTCCTACAATGAGCAGTTCTTC.

The DNA for the CDR3 is TGTGCCAGCAGCGTAGGCGGCCGGAGGAACACTGAAGCTTTCTTT. It codes for CASSVGGRRNTEAFF. This chain links TRBV9 with TRBJ1-1, with D unresolved. The CDR3 consists of 15 residues. Germline-derived CDR1 and CDR2 are SGDLS and YYNGEE. The V gene lost 0 bases and the J gene lost 1 base, with 10 bases spanning the gap.

V usage is TRBV6-4 and J usage is TRBJ2-6; 8 nucleotides agree with TRBD1. CDR3 length: 18 amino acids. In germline, CDR1 is MRHNA, CDR2 SNTAGT. The V gene end was trimmed by 6 bases and the J gene end by 0 bases; junction bases not matched to a gene: 10. The CDR3 coding sequence is TGTGCCAGCAGGCCACCCCGGGACAGGAACTCTGGGGCCAACGTCCTGACTTTC. Residues: CASRPPRDRNSGANVLTF.

The chain combines TRBV6-6 with TRBJ2-1; D is possibly TRBD1 or TRBD2 (5 bases each). The V end lost 6 bases, the J end lost 6 bases, and 15 bases lay between the germline ends. The germline V gene has CDR1 MNHNY and CDR2 SVGAGI (reference sequence). CDR3 length: 14 amino acids. The CDR3 protein is CASRLEVGGNEQFF. In nucleotides, the CDR3 is TGTGCCAGCAGGTTGGAAGTTGGGGGCAATGAGCAGTTCTTC.